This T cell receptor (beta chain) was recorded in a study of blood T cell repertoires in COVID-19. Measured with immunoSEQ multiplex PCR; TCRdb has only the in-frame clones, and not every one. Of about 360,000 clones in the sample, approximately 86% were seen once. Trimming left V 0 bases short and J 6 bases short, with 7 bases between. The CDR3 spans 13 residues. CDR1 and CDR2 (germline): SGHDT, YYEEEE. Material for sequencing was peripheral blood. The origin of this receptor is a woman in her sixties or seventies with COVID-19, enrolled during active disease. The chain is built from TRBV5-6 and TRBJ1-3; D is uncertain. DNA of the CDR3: TGTGCCAGCAGCTTGGGGAGGGAAAACACCATATATTTT. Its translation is CASSLGRENTIYF.